The clone carrying this T cell receptor (beta chain) was found many times. Its antigen is not known. The sample originates from a study of breast tumors, draining lymph nodes, adjacent tissues. Whole-study results and caveats: Tumor repertoires ranked between lymph nodes and nontumor tissue in diversity, with V and J gene preferences. Most tumor T cells seemingly derive from lymph node, then expand in tumor.

Breast cancer patients provided tissue from their axillary draining lymph nodes. The CDR3 is 15 amino acids. The V and J ends lost 2 bases and 3 bases respectively, with 14 bases between them. The germline gives CDR1 SNHLY, CDR2 FYNNEI. TCRdb fed the multiplex PCR reads into MiXCR, producing one record per CDR3 protein. The sample holds about 200,000 distinct CDR3 sequences, over 25% seen once. This sequence was found in a female donor with breast cancer. Some clones in this sample may be carry-over from other donors' samples. The J gene is TRBJ2-7, the V gene TRBV2; D gene ambiguous. Sequencing was carried out using axillary lymph node tissue. CDR3 bases: TGTGCCAGCAGTGAATTAGTAGGGCACCTCTACGAGCAGTACTTC. Protein sequence: CASSELVGHLYEQYF.